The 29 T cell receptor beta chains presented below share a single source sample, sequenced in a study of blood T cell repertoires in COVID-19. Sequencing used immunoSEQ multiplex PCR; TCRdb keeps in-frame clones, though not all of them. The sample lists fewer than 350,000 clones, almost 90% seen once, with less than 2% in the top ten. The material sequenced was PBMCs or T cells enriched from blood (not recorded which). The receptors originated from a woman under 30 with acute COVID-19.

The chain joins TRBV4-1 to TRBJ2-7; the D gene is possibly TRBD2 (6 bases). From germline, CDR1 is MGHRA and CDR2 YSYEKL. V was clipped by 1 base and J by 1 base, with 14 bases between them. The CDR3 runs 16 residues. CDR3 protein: CASSQARTTLSYEQYF. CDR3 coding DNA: TGCGCCAGCAGCCAAGCCCGGACTACGTTATCCTACGAGCAGTACTTC.

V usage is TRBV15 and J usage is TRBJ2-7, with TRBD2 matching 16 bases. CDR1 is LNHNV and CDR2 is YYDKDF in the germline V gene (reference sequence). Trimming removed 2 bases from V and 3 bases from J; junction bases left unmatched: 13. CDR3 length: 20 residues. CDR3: CATSRLTGTSGRAKSYEQYF. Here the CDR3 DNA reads TGTGCCACCAGCAGACTCACCGGGACTAGCGGGAGGGCTAAAAGCTACGAGCAGTACTTC.

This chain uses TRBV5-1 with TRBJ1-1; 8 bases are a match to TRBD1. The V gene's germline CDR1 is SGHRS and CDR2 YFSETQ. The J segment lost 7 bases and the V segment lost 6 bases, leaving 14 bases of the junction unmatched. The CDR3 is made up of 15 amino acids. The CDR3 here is CASNSQQGGSVEAFF. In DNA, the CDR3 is TGCGCCAGCAACTCCCAACAGGGGGGATCAGTTGAAGCTTTCTTT.

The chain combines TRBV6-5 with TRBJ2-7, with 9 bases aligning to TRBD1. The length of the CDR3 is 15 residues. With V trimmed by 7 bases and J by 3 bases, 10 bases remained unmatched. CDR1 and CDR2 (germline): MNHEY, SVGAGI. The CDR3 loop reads CASNEGTGRGYEQYF. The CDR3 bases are TGTGCCAGCAACGAAGGGACAGGGAGGGGCTACGAGCAGTACTTC.

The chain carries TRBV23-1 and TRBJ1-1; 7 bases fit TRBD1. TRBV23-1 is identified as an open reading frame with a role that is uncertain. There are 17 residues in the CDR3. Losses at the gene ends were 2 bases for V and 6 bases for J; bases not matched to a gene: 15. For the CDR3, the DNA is TGCGCCAGCAGTCAAACTCAAAAAGCCGAGACAGGGCCTGAAGCTTTCTTT. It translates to CASSQTQKAETGPEAFF.

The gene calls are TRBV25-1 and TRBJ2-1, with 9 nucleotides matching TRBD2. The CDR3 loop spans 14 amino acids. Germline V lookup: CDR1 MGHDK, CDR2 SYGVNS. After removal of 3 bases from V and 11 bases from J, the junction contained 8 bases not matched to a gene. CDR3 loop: CASSEAGGGGKQFF. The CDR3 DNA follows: TGTGCCAGCAGTGAGGCGGGAGGGGGCGGGAAGCAGTTCTTC.

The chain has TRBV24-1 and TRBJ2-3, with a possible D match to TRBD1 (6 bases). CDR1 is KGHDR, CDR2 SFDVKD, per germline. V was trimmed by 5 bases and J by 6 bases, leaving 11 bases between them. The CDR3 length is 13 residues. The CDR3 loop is CATSVNRADTQYF. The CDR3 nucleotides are TGTGCCACCAGTGTCAACAGGGCGGATACGCAGTATTTT.

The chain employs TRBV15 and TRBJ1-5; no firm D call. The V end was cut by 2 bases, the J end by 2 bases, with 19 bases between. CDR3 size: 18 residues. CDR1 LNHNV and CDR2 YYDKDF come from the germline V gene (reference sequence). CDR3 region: CATSRPQDLGEGNQPQHF. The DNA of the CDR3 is TGTGCCACCAGCAGACCTCAGGACCTGGGAGAGGGCAATCAGCCCCAGCATTTT.

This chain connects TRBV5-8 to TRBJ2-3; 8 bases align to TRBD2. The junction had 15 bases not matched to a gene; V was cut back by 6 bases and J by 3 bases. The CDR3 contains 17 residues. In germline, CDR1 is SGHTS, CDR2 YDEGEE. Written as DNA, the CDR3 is TGTGCCAGCACGGGACGGGCCGGGACTAGTTATACAGATACGCAGTATTTT. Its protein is CASTGRAGTSYTDTQYF.

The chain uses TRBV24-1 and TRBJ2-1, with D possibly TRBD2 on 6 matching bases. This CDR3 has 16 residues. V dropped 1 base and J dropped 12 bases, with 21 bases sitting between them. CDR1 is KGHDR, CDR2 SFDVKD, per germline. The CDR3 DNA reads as TGTGCCACCAGTGATTTTCTACAAATGGGCCTCGGGGGGCAGTTCTTC. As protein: CATSDFLQMGLGGQFF.

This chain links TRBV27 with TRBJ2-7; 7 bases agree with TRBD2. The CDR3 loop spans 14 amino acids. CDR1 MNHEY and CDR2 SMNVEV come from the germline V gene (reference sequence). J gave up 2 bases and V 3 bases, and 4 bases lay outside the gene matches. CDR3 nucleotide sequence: TGTGCCAGCAGTTTCTCGGGGACTACCTACGAGCAGTACTTC. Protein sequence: CASSFSGTTYEQYF.

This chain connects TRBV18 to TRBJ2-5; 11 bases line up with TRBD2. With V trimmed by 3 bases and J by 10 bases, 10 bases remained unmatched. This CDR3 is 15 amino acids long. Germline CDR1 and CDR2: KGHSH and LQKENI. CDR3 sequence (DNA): TGTGCCAGCTCACCCGGGACTAGCGGCAAAGGGGGCCAGTACTTC. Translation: CASSPGTSGKGGQYF.

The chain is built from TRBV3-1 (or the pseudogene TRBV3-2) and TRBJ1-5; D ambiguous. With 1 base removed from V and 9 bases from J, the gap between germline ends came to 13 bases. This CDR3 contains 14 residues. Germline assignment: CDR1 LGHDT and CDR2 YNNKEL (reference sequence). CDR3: CASSQGPAGWPQHF. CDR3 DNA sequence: TGTGCCAGCAGCCAAGGACCGGCGGGGTGGCCCCAGCATTTT.

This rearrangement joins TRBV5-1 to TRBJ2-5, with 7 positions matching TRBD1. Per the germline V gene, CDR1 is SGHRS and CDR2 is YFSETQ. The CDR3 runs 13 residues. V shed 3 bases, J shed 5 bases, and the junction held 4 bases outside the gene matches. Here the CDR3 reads CASSWQGEETQYF. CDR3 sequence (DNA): TGCGCCAGCAGCTGGCAGGGGGAGGAGACCCAGTACTTC.

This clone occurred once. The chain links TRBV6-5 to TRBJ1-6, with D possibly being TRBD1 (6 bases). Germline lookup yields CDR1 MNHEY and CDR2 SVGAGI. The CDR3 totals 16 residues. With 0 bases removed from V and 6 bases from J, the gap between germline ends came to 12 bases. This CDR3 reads CASSYSGGASNSPLHF. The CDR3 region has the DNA TGTGCCAGCAGTTACTCGGGGGGGGCGAGTAATTCACCCCTCCACTTT.

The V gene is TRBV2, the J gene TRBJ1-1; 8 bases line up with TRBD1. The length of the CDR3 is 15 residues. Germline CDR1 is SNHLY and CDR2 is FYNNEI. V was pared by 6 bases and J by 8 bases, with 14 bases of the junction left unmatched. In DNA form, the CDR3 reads TGTGCCAGCAGCGCAGGGGGCTGGAACCGTGGCGAAGCTTTCTTT. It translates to CASSAGGWNRGEAFF.

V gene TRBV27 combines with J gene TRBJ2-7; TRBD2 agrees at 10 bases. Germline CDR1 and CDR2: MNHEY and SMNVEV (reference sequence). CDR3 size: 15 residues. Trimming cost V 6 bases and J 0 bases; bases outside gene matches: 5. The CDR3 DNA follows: TGTGCCAGCAGCTTAGCGGGAGGCCTCTCCTACGAGCAGTACTTC. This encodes CASSLAGGLSYEQYF.

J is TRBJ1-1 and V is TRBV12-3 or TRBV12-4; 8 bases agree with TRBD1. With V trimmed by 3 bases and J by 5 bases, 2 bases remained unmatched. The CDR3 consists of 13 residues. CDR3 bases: TGTGCCAGCAGTTTTCAGGGGGCTACTGAAGCTTTCTTT. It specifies CASSFQGATEAFF.

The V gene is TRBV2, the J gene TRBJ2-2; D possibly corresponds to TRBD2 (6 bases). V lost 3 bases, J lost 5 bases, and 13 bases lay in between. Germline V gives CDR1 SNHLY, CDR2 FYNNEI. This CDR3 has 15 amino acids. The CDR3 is CASSDGGVGTGELFF. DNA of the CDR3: TGTGCCAGCAGTGACGGCGGGGTTGGAACCGGGGAGCTGTTTTTT. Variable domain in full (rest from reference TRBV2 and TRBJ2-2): EPEVTQTPSHQVTQMGQEVILRCVPISNHLYFYWYRQILGQKVEFLVSFYNNEISEKSEIFDDQFSVERPDGSNFTLKIRSTKLEDSAMYFCASSDGGVGTGELFFGEGSRLTVL.

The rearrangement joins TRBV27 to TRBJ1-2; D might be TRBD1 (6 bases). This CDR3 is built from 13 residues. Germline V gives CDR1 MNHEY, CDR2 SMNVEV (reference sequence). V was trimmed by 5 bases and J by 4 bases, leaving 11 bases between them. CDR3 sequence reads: CASSALDSYGYTF. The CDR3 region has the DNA TGTGCCAGCAGTGCCCTGGACAGCTATGGCTACACCTTC.

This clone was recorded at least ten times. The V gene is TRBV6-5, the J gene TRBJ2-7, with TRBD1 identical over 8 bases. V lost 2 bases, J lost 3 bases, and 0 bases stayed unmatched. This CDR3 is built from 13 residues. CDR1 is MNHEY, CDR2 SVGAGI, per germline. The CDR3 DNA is TGTGCCAGCAGTTACGACAGGGGCTACGAGCAGTACTTC. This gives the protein CASSYDRGYEQYF.

CDR3 residues: CASSSAEETQYF. CDR3 nucleotide sequence: TGCGCCAGCAGTAGTGCGGAAGAGACCCAGTACTTC. The V and J genes are TRBV4-1 and TRBJ2-5; D call uncertain. V was shortened by 6 bases and J by 3 bases, with 8 bases between the two germline ends. In germline, CDR1 is MGHRA, CDR2 YSYEKL. This CDR3 is built from 12 residues.

The CDR3 sequence is CASSGSGGQGSVGSGNTIYF. The CDR3 nucleotides are TGTGCCAGCAGCGGATCGGGGGGCCAGGGGTCTGTTGGCTCTGGAAACACCATATATTTT. The chain carries TRBV9 and TRBJ1-3, with D possibly being TRBD1 (6 bases). V lost 3 bases to trimming and J lost 0 bases, with 25 bases between them. From germline, CDR1 is SGDLS and CDR2 YYNGEE. This CDR3 region has 20 residues.

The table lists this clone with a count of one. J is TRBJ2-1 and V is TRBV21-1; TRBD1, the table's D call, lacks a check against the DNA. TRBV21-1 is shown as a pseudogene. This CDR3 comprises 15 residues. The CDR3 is CASRFPDRGLNEQFF. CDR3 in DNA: TGTGCCAGCAGGTTCCCGGACAGGGGGCTTAATGAGCAGTTCTTC.

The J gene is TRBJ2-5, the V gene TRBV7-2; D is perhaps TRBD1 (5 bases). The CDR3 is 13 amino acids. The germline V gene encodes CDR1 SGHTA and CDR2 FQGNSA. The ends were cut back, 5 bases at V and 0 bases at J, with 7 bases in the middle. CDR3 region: CASSAGYQETQYF. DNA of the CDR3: TGTGCCAGCAGCGCAGGGTACCAAGAGACCCAGTACTTC.

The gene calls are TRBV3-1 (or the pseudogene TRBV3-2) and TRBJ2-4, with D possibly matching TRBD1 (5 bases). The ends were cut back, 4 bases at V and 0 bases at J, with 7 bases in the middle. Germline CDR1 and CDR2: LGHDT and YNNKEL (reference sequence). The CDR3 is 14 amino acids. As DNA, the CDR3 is TGTGCCAGCAGCCCGACAGTAGCCAAAAACATTCAGTACTTC. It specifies CASSPTVAKNIQYF.

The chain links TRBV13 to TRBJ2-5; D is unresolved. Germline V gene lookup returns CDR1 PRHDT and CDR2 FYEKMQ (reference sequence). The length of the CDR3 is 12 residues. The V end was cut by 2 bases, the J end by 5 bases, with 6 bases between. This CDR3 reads CASSLLGETQYF. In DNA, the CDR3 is TGTGCCAGCAGCTTACTTGGCGAGACCCAGTACTTC.

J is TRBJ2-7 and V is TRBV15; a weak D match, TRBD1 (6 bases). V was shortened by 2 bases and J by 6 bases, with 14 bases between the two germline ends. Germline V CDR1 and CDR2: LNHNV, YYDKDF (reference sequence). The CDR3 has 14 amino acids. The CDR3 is CATSRTTGLGEQYF. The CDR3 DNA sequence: TGTGCCACCAGCAGAACGACAGGCCTTGGCGAGCAGTACTTC.

CDR3 residues: CASRHTMNTEAFF. The CDR3 bases are TGTGCCAGCAGGCACACAATGAACACTGAAGCTTTCTTT. The chain is built from TRBV4-2 and TRBJ1-1; no clear D. CDR3 length: 13 residues. V dropped 6 bases and J dropped 0 bases, with 8 bases sitting between them. Germline values: CDR1 LGHNA, CDR2 YNFKEQ.